The clone carrying this T cell receptor beta chain came up many times. This entry belongs to a study of response to subunit inactivated influenza vaccine. V dropped 4 bases and J dropped 4 bases, with 10 bases sitting between them. The length of the CDR3 is 14 residues. TCRdb analysed the RT-PCR reads with MiXCR anew, one entry per CDR3 protein. The sample includes 600,000 to 700,000 distinct CDR3 sequences, 14% of them seen just once. The sample was PBMCs from blood, taken around two weeks before vaccination. The chain has TRBV12-3 or TRBV12-4 and TRBJ2-2; D ambiguous. The TCR comes from a man in his fifties or sixties who received an inactivated influenza vaccine. CDR3 sequence: CASSSRDFTGELFF. The DNA for the CDR3 is TGTGCCAGCAGTTCCCGAGATTTCACCGGGGAGCTGTTTTTT.